This T cell receptor beta chain derives from a study of cytomegalovirus exposure and HLA in healthy donors. Unmatched junction bases numbered 15, after V lost 4 bases and J lost 8 bases. The CDR3 covers 16 residues. Germline V lookup: CDR1 MNHEY, CDR2 SVGAGI. Study-wide points: Presence/absence analyses assumed roughly uniform sequencing depth across donors, which may not hold.

60 Vbeta and 13 Jbeta primers were used in PCR. Assay used: immunoSEQ multiplex PCR; TCRdb lists only in-frame clones, some missing. Here the sample spans about 170,000 clones, around 76% being singletons. As regards this clone: Its antigen is as yet unknown.

The clonotype comes from a female donor in good health and CMV-seronegative. This chain connects TRBV6-5 to TRBJ1-2, with TRBD1 matching over 8 bases. What was sequenced was PBMCs. CDR3 protein: CASSSPGTGPTRGYTF. Here the CDR3 DNA reads TGTGCCAGCAGTTCCCCCGGGACAGGTCCTACGAGGGGCTACACCTTC.